This TCR beta chain was retrieved from a study of response to subunit inactivated influenza vaccine. This CDR3 is 15 amino acids long. The V end lost 7 bases, the J end lost 2 bases, and 21 bases lay between the germline ends. Germline loops: CDR1 SQVTM, CDR2 ANQGSEA. TCRdb used MiXCR to reprocess the RT-PCR reads, holding one entry per CDR3 protein. The sample lists around 520,000 distinct CDR3 sequences, about 25% occurring once. The starting material was CD4+ T cells sorted from PBMCs, obtained about 5 days after vaccination. This rearrangement joins TRBV29-1 to TRBJ2-7; D unresolved. The sequence was obtained from a man over 45 who received an inactivated influenza vaccine. CDR3 sequence (DNA): TGCAGCGCCAGCCAAGGCCCGGGTATCACCTACGAGCAGTACTTC. It is translated as CSASQGPGITYEQYF.